One T cell receptor (beta chain) is described in this entry. It lacks a known antigen. No clone much larger than this one lies a single base away; base qualities are absent. This record comes from a study of blood T cell repertoires in COVID-19 (TCRdb year 2020). In terms of the full investigation: Samples covering the acute and convalescent phases of COVID-19 were provided by collaborators in the United States, Italy and Spain. The material from the prospective study consisted of cDNA or gDNA derived from T cells, B-cell-depleted T cells, or PBMCs. Subjects who had been exposed to COVID-19, were actively infected with it, or had recovered from it provided the deeply sampled blood TCRbeta repertoires that made up the dataset. The repertoires were made available in a free public database intended to serve as a resource for research on the immune response to SARS-CoV-2. The samples were drawn from two sources: the first 160 participants of the ongoing ImmuneRACE study, and 1,254 subjects contributed by 6 global collaborators. Nearly every sample came with metadata listing a de-identified subject ID, COVID-19 status, age in years and sex. HLA class I and class II types, where available, came from metadata supplied by the sample provider rather than from assay-based typing.

TCRbeta CDR3 regions were amplified from genomic DNA using the immunoSEQ Assay, a bias-controlled multiplex PCR. Regarding the original processing steps: Nucleated cell counts per sample were estimated from amplification of reference gene primers within the assay. To quantify the absolute abundance of each unique TCRbeta CDR3 rearrangement, sequence reads were collapsed and filtered. For each sample, productive Simpson clonality was calculated by taking the square root of Simpson's diversity index across productive rearrangements. Imported from immuneACCESS, the table was reduced by TCRdb to in-frame sequences with V and J called. These copies leave out some clones; in studies compared against another copy, an unresolved V gene accounts for under half, and the cause of the remainder is not known. For V, J and clone size, that table is used; D and trimming come from the DNA. For this sample there are around 250,000 clones; approximately 90% appear just once. The ten largest clones represent around 1% of the sample.

Enrolling through a virtual design, the prospective study's participants ranged in age from roughly 18 to 90 years and lived across 20 to 30 United States geographic areas. To assign participants to cohorts, the prospective study relied on clinical history that participants themselves reported in a screening survey and a study questionnaire. Exposed participants were defined as having been in contact with someone with a PCR-confirmed or clinician-diagnosed COVID-19 case within 2 weeks of study entry. Mobile phlebotomists in the prospective study collected whole blood, serum and a nasopharyngeal or oropharyngeal swab from every participant. Prospective study participants could optionally give additional blood draws and questionnaires over a roughly two-month period. Before DNA extraction, blood samples from the prospective study were shipped at room temperature or frozen. Trimming at the junction amounts to 4 bases on V and 0 bases on J, and the germline ends lie 13 bases apart. The germline V gene (reference sequence) yields SGHNT for CDR1 and YYREEE for CDR2. There are 16 amino acids in the CDR3, from cysteine to phenylalanine inclusive. The DNA shown is the 48-base CDR3, in frame from base 1.

Overall study outcomes, separate from this receptor: How much clinical and demographic metadata was included differed by source and by participant, and the metadata was provided uncurated.

The chain is encoded by TRBV5-4 joined to TRBJ2-2; TRBD1 is possibly the D segment (6 matching bases). The receptor's source is a man aged 50-59 years who had been exposed to COVID-19. The sample comprised PBMCs or T cells enriched from blood (not recorded which). CDR3 sequence: CASSLQTGTNTGELFF. The bases read TGTGCCAGCAGCCTTCAGACAGGCACGAACACCGGGGAGCTGTTTTTT.